These 20 T cell receptor beta chains were all obtained from the same sample, sequenced in a study of shared clonotypes between healthy human individuals. This table comes from immunoSEQ multiplex PCR, and its TCRdb copy is limited to in-frame clones, with some not included. The sample gives around 2.3 million clones, 95% of which show up once; less than 0.15% is in the top ten. The sample was naive CD4+ T cells sorted from blood. Sample subset: CD45RA+ positively selected. These receptors originate from a man younger than 35 in good health.

The chain couples TRBV5-1 to TRBJ2-5; TRBD2 might be the D (5 bases). Germline lookup yields CDR1 SGHRS and CDR2 YFSETQ. This CDR3 spans 15 amino acids. The V gene lost 0 bases and the J gene lost 3 bases, with 12 bases spanning the gap. CDR3 amino acids: CASSLAGRTEETQYF. The CDR3 DNA follows: TGCGCCAGCAGCTTGGCAGGTAGGACTGAAGAGACCCAGTACTTC.

On this clone itself: Other DNA variants within this sample encode the same CDR3. This chain links TRBV5-1 with TRBJ1-6; 9 nucleotides agree with TRBD1. Looked up from germline, CDR1 is SGHRS and CDR2 is YFSETQ. V dropped 0 bases and J dropped 10; count of bases not matched to a gene: 5. The CDR3 length is 15 residues. This CDR3 is CASSLAGTGRSPLHF. Here the CDR3 DNA reads TGCGCCAGCAGCTTGGCCGGGACAGGGAGATCACCCCTCCACTTT.

This chain connects TRBV5-1 to TRBJ1-4; 9 bases are a match to TRBD1. The length of the CDR3 is 14 residues. CDR1 and CDR2 from the germline V gene are SGHRS and YFSETQ. The V segment lost 3 bases and the J segment 11 bases; nucleotides outside the gene matches: 8. The CDR3 loop reads CASSSGTGSSKLFF. The CDR3 nucleotides read TGCGCCAGCAGCTCCGGGACAGGGTCCTCCAAACTGTTTTTT.

This clone was counted a single time. The rearrangement uses TRBV5-1 and TRBJ2-7, with 11 nucleotides matching TRBD1. CDR3 size: 16 residues. The germline CDR1 and CDR2 sequences are SGHRS and YFSETQ. The V segment lost 3 bases and the J segment 0 bases; nucleotides outside the gene matches: 5. The CDR3 coding sequence is TGCGCCAGCAGCTCACAGGGGACAGGGGGCTCCTACGAGCAGTACTTC. Translated, it gives CASSSQGTGGSYEQYF. Full variable domain (remainder filled in from reference TRBV5-1 and TRBJ2-7): KAGVTQTPRYLIKTRGQQVTLSCSPISGHRSVSWYQQTPGQGLQFLFEYFSETQRNKGNFPGRFSGRQFSNSRSEMNVSTLELGDSALYLCASSSQGTGGSYEQYFGPGTRLTVT.

V usage is TRBV7-9 and J usage is TRBJ2-7; TRBD1 matches at 11 bases. The CDR3 loop spans 15 amino acids. Trimming cost V 6 bases and J 5 bases; bases outside gene matches: 9. The germline CDR1 and CDR2 sequences are SEHNR and FQNEAQ (reference sequence). In nucleotides, the CDR3 is TGTGCCAGCAGGAACGGGAGGACAGGGGGCGACGAGCAGTACTTC. It translates to CASRNGRTGGDEQYF.

This chain joins TRBV6-1 and TRBJ2-7, with 8 bases matching TRBD1. The J segment lost 1 base and the V segment lost 7 bases, leaving 6 bases of the junction unmatched. Germline V gene lookup returns CDR1 MNHNS and CDR2 SASEGT. This CDR3 spans 14 amino acids. CDR3 amino acids: CASTRTGPSYEQYF. In nucleotides, the CDR3 is TGTGCCAGCACCAGGACAGGGCCTTCCTACGAGCAGTACTTC.

About this clone itself: Other DNA variants within this sample encode the same CDR3. The CDR3: CASSSILAGGYEQYF. The CDR3 DNA reads as TGTGCCAGCAGCTCCATACTAGCGGGAGGTTACGAGCAGTACTTC. The rearrangement joins TRBV11-2 to TRBJ2-7, with 12 bases lining up with TRBD2. The germline CDR1 and CDR2 sequences are SGHAT and FQNNGV. The CDR3 is 15 amino acids. V was clipped by 4 bases and J by 4 bases; unmatched bases: 5.

The chain employs TRBV5-4 and TRBJ1-5; possible D gene TRBD1, 5 bases. The CDR3 is 12 amino acids. V was shortened by 6 bases and J by 4 bases, with 8 bases between the two germline ends. CDR1 SGHNT and CDR2 YYREEE come from the germline V gene (reference sequence). The CDR3: CASTGGNQPQHF. In nucleotides, the CDR3 is TGTGCCAGCACCGGGGGGAATCAGCCCCAGCATTTT.

The chain joins TRBV11-2 to TRBJ2-2; 9 nucleotides line up with TRBD1. Germline CDR1 SGHAT, CDR2 FQNNGV. The CDR3 spans 17 residues. J gave up 6 bases and V 0 bases, and 8 bases lay outside the gene matches. In DNA form, the CDR3 reads TGTGCCAGCAGCTTAGATCTAAACAGGGGGCGATCCGGGGAGCTGTTTTTT. It encodes CASSLDLNRGRSGELFF.

This clone was detected only a few times. The V and J genes are TRBV5-1 and TRBJ2-7; D tentatively reads TRBD1 or TRBD2 (6 bases each). The V and J ends lost 4 bases and 5 bases respectively, with 22 bases between them. The CDR3 runs 16 residues. CDR1 SGHRS and CDR2 YFSETQ come from the germline V gene. The CDR3 protein is CASSLREGGATDEQYF. In nucleotides, the CDR3 is TGCGCCAGCAGCCTACGAGAGGGGGGCGCCACCGACGAGCAGTACTTC.

The chain combines TRBV11-3 with TRBJ2-7; D gene uncertain. From germline, CDR1 is SGHNT and CDR2 YENEEA. The CDR3 consists of 12 residues. The ends were cut back, 1 base at V and 7 bases at J, with 8 bases in the middle. The CDR3 sequence is CASSLGVGEQYF. The CDR3 region has the DNA TGTGCCAGCAGCTTAGGAGTCGGGGAGCAGTACTTC.

J is TRBJ2-7 and V is TRBV5-1, with 8 positions matching TRBD2. V was pared by 0 bases and J by 2 bases, with 10 bases of the junction left unmatched. CDR3 length: 17 amino acids. CDR1 and CDR2 from the germline V gene are SGHRS and YFSETQ. The CDR3 spells CASSLDGGGSSPYEQYF. As DNA, the CDR3 is TGCGCCAGCAGCTTGGACGGGGGGGGGTCCTCCCCCTACGAGCAGTACTTC. The entire variable domain, with the rest obtained from reference TRBV5-1 and TRBJ2-7, is as follows: KAGVTQTPRYLIKTRGQQVTLSCSPISGHRSVSWYQQTPGQGLQFLFEYFSETQRNKGNFPGRFSGRQFSNSRSEMNVSTLELGDSALYLCASSLDGGGSSPYEQYFGPGTRLTVT.

The CDR3, as DNA: TGTGCCAGCAGCTTTGGACACTTCTCTCGGGAGACCCAGTACTTC. Translated: CASSFGHFSRETQYF. This chain connects TRBV5-4 to TRBJ2-5; possible D gene TRBD1, 5 bases. V was shortened by 2 bases and J by 5 bases, with 16 bases between the two germline ends. The germline V gene encodes CDR1 SGHNT and CDR2 YYREEE (reference sequence). The CDR3 has 15 amino acids.

The chain couples TRBV6-5 to TRBJ2-7; maybe TRBD2 (7 bases). The CDR3 is made up of 14 amino acids. CDR1 MNHEY and CDR2 SVGAGI come from the germline V gene. Trimming shortened V by 6 bases and J by 4 bases, and 16 bases separated the two germline ends. The CDR3 protein is CASSSMGGPYEQYF. CDR3 nucleotide sequence: TGTGCCAGCAGCTCGATGGGGGGGCCTTACGAGCAGTACTTC.

V gene TRBV27 combines with J gene TRBJ2-3; D is tentatively TRBD1 or TRBD2 (5 bases each). Germline V gene data show CDR1 as MNHEY and CDR2 as SMNVEV (reference sequence). Deletions cut 2 bases from V and 6 bases from J, with 9 bases between. This CDR3 is 13 amino acids long. The CDR3 protein is CASSLGGVDTQYF. The DNA for the CDR3 is TGTGCCAGCAGTTTAGGGGGAGTCGATACGCAGTATTTT.

The chain uses TRBV7-9 and TRBJ1-1, with D possibly being TRBD1 (6 bases). Deletions cut 2 bases from V and 4 bases from J, with 17 bases between. CDR3 length: 16 residues. From germline, CDR1 is SEHNR and CDR2 FQNEAQ (reference sequence). The CDR3 nucleotides read TGTGCCAGCAGCTTACAAGGGGGGGGCCCCGCCACTGAAGCTTTCTTT. Its protein is CASSLQGGGPATEAFF.

The chain is built from TRBV28 and TRBJ1-1, with D possibly matching TRBD1 (6 bases). The CDR3 sequence is 16 residues long. Looked up from germline, CDR1 is MDHEN and CDR2 is SYDVKM. Between the trimmed V and J ends, which lost 4 bases and 1 base, there was a span of 16 bases. The CDR3 DNA reads TGTGCCAGCAGTTCGCCTTCTCGGACAGCGAACACTGAAGCTTTCTTT. Residues: CASSSPSRTANTEAFF.

The gene calls are TRBV5-1 and TRBJ2-4; D is possibly TRBD2 (6 bases). CDR1 SGHRS and CDR2 YFSETQ come from the germline V gene. The CDR3 consists of 17 residues. V was trimmed by 1 base and J by 6 bases, leaving 20 bases between them. The CDR3 here is CASSLNSNRDFRNIQYF. The CDR3 nucleotides read TGCGCCAGCAGCTTGAACTCAAACCGGGACTTTAGAAACATTCAGTACTTC.

The CDR3 protein is CASRRNPGQGEPYGYTF. CDR3 nucleotides: TGTGCCAGTAGAAGAAACCCGGGACAGGGGGAGCCTTATGGCTACACCTTC. This rearrangement joins TRBV19 to TRBJ1-2; TRBD1 aligns across 11 bases. The CDR3 runs to 17 residues. The J segment lost 5 bases and the V segment lost 6 bases, leaving 14 bases of the junction unmatched. CDR1 is LNHDA, CDR2 SQIVND, per germline (reference sequence). Complete variable domain (other parts from reference TRBV19 and TRBJ1-2): DGGITQSPKYLFRKEGQNVTLSCEQNLNHDAMYWYRQDPGQGLRLIYYSQIVNDFQKGDIAEGYSVSREKKESFPLTVTSAQKNPTAFYLCASRRNPGQGEPYGYTFGSGTRLTVV.

V usage is TRBV4-1 and J usage is TRBJ2-3, with TRBD2 matching 7 bases. Germline V CDR1 and CDR2: MGHRA, YSYEKL. The CDR3 loop spans 16 amino acids. Unmatched junction bases numbered 6, after V lost 0 bases and J lost 3 bases. Here the CDR3 DNA reads TGCGCCAGCAGCCAAGAAGCACAGCGGGGAACAGATACGCAGTATTTT. Residues: CASSQEAQRGTDTQYF.